The rows below give T cell receptor beta chains drawn from one sample of a study of T-cell memory formation after mild COVID-19. TCRdb analysed the 5' RACE reads with MiXCR anew, one entry per CDR3 protein. Altogether some 210,000 distinct CDR3 sequences are present, about 11% being singletons, with the ten largest covering approximately 3%. The specimen was PBMCs or a T cell subset sorted from them (not recorded which). These receptors all stem from a man aged 18 to 35 who had mild COVID-19 (a few samples of this study predate the infection). Cell type and time point are not known. CDR3s include the opening cysteine and the closing phenylalanine or tryptophan. A D gene is named only where the DNA matches it firmly. A row's size may be missing; if present it is once, few, many or a size class.

clone size,D gene,V gene,J gene,CDR3 DNA,CDR3 protein
many,.,TRBV12-3/TRBV12-4,TRBJ1-1,TGTGCCAGCAGTTTAAGGGACCGGAACACTGAAGCTTTCTTT,CASSLRDRNTEAFF
few,.,TRBV12-3/TRBV12-4,TRBJ1-5,TGTGCCAGCAGTTTAATGTGGCAGCCCCAGCATTTT,CASSLMWQPQHF
few,TRBD2,TRBV10-2,TRBJ2-3,TGCGCCAGCAGTGAGTCGCGGGGGAGCACAGATACGCAGTATTTT,CASSESRGSTDTQYF
.,TRBD2,TRBV7-9,TRBJ2-7,TGTGCCAGCAGCCCGGGGGGAGGACGAACCTACGAGCAGTACTTC,CASSPGGGRTYEQYF
few,.,TRBV20-1,TRBJ1-6,TGCAGTGCTAGGTTTAACACTTTCTATAATTCACCCCTCCACTTT,CSARFNTFYNSPLHF
.,TRBD2,TRBV7-9,TRBJ2-1,TGTGCCAGCAGCCCCTCGGGGGGACTAGCGGGGGGTGAGCAGTTCTTC,CASSPSGGLAGGEQFF
many,.,TRBV5-5,TRBJ1-1,TGTGCCAGCAGCTACGGGTCAGATAAAGCTTTCTTT,CASSYGSDKAFF
few,.,TRBV4-2,TRBJ1-2,TGTGCCAGCAGCCAAGTGGCCGCTAACTATGGCTACACCTTC,CASSQVAANYGYTF
many,.,TRBV5-1,TRBJ2-7,TGCGCCAGCAGCTTGGCCGGCACTCCTGAGCAGTACTTC,CASSLAGTPEQYF
few,.,TRBV7-9,TRBJ1-3,TGTGCCAGCAGCCCTCACGGGAATTTAAACACCATATATTTT,CASSPHGNLNTIYF
few,.,TRBV7-9,TRBJ2-3,TGTGCCAGCAGCTTTGGGGTGAACACAGATACGCAGTATTTT,CASSFGVNTDTQYF
.,TRBD2,TRBV12-3/TRBV12-4,TRBJ2-5,TGTGCCAGCAGTTTGCGGGGGGGCCAGGAGACCCAGTACTTC,CASSLRGGQETQYF
few,TRBD1,TRBV5-1,TRBJ1-5,TGCGCCAGCAGCCCTACAGGGGGCGCCGGCAATCAGCCCCAGCATTTT,CASSPTGGAGNQPQHF
few,TRBD1,TRBV5-1,TRBJ1-2,TGCGCCAGCAGCTGGGGACAGGGCGGGGATGGCTACACCTTC,CASSWGQGGDGYTF
few,TRBD2,TRBV20-1,TRBJ2-2,TGCAGTGCTAGAGGGCGTAGCGGGGAGGCCGGGGAGCTGTTTTTT,CSARGRSGEAGELFF
few,.,TRBV23-1,TRBJ2-7,TGCGCCAGCAGTCAATCGCGGCCACCCTACGAGCAGTACTTC,CASSQSRPPYEQYF
few,.,TRBV4-3,TRBJ1-2,TGCGCCAGCAGCCAAGATGGGGGGGCCTCCGGGGGCTACACCTTC,CASSQDGGASGGYTF
few,.,TRBV5-1,TRBJ1-1,TGCGCCAGCAGCTTGGCCGAGCGGAACACTGAAGCTTTCTTT,CASSLAERNTEAFF
many,.,TRBV7-2,TRBJ2-2,TGTGCCAGCACCATAGGGGCTAGCACCGGGGAGCTGTTTTTT,CASTIGASTGELFF
.,.,TRBV9,TRBJ2-3,TGTGCCAGCAGCCCGGGACTTTCCGGTGTTTGGACGGTCACAGATACGCAGTATTTT,CASSPGLSGVWTVTDTQYF
.,TRBD1,TRBV7-6,TRBJ1-4,TGTGCCAGCAGCACAAGACGGGACAGGGATCCTCTTAGACTGTTTTTT,CASSTRRDRDPLRLFF
.,TRBD1,TRBV27,TRBJ1-6,TGTGCCAGCGCAACAGGGGGTTACTCCTATAATTCACCCCTCCACTTT,CASATGGYSYNSPLHF
.,.,TRBV2,TRBJ2-3,TGTGCCAGCATGGTAGACCGCTGGGCAGATACGCAGTATTTT,CASMVDRWADTQYF
.,.,TRBV5-1,TRBJ1-3,TGCGCCAGCAGCCTGGACGGCGGGTTCCGTGGAAACACCATATATTTT,CASSLDGGFRGNTIYF